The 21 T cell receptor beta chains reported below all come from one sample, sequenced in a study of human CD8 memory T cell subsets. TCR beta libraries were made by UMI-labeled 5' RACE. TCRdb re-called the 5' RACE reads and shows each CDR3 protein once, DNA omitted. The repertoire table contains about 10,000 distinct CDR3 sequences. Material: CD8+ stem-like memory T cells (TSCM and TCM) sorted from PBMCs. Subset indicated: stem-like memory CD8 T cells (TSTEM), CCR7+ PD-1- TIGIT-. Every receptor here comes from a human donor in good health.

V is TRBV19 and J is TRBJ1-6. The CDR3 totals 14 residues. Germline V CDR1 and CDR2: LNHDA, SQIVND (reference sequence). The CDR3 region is CASSIFGDDSPLHF.

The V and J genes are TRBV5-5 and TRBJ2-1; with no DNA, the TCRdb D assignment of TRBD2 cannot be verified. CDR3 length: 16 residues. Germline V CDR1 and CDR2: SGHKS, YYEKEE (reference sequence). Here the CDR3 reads CASSSVGDYFYNEQFF.

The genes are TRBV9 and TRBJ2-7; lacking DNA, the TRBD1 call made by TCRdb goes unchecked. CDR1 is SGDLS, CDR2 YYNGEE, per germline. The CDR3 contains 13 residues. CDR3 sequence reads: CASSPQQGRVRYF. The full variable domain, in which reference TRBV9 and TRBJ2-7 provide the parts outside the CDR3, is DSGVTQTPKHLITATGQRVTLRCSPRSGDLSVYWYQQSLDQGLQFLIQYYNGEERAKGNILERFSAQQFPDLHSELNLSSLELGDSALYFCASSPQQGRVRYFGPGTRLTVT.

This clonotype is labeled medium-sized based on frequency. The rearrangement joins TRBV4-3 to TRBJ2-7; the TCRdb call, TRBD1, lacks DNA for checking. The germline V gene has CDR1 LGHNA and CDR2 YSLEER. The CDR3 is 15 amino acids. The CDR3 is CASSQDSRAGNEQYF.

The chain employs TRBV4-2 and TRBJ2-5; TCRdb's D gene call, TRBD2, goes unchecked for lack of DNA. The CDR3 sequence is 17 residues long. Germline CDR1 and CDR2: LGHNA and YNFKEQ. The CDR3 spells CASSQDGPSGGGETQYF.

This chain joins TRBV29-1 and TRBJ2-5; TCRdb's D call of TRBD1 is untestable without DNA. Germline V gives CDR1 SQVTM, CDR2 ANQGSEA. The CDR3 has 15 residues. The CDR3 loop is CSVDALRLVGETQYF.

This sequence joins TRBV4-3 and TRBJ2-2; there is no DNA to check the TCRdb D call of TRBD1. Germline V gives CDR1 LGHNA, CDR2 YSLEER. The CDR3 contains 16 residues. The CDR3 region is CASSQDRGGITGELFF.

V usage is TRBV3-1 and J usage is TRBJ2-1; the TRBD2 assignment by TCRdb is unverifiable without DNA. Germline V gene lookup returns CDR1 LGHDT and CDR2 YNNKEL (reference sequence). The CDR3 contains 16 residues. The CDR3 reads CASSQVHGGASNEQFF.

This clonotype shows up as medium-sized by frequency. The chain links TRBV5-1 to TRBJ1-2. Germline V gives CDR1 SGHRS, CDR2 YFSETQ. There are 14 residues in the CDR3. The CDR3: CASSLHADSDGYTF.

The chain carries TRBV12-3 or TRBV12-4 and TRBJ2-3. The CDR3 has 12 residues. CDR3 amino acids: CASSASRDTQYF.

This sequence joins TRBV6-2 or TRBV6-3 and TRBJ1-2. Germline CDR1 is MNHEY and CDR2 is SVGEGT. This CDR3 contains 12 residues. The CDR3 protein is CASNILGGGYTF.

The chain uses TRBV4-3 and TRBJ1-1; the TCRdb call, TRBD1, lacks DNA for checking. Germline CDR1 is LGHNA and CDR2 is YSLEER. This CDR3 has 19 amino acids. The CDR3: CASSQAVTRTGRFDTEAFF.

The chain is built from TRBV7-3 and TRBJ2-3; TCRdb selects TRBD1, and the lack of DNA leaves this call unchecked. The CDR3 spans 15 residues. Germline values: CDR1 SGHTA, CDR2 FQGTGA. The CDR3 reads CASRPQGTSTDTQYF. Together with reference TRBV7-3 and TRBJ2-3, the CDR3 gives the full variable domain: GAGVSQTPSNKVTEKGKYVELRCDPISGHTALYWYRQSLGQGPEFLIYFQGTGAADDSGLPNDRFFAVRPEGSVSTLKIQRTERGDSAVYLCASRPQGTSTDTQYFGPGTRLTVL.

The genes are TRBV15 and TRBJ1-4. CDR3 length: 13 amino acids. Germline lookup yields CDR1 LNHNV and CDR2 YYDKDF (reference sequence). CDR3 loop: CATRTPPNEKLFF.

CDR3: CASSPSGGGSYEQYF. The chain links TRBV19 to TRBJ2-7; TCRdb gives TRBD1 as the D gene, but with no DNA this cannot be confirmed. CDR3 length: 15 amino acids. Germline CDR1 and CDR2: LNHDA and SQIVND (reference sequence).

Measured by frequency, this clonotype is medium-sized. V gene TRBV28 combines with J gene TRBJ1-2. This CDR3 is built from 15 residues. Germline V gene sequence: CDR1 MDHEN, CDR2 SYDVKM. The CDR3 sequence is CASSLRRATNYGYTF.

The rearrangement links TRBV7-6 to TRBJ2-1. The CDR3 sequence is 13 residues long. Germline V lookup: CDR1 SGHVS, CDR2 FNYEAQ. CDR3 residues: CASSLTMFDEQFF.

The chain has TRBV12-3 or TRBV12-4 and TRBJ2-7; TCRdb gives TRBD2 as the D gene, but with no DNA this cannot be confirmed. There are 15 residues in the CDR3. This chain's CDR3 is CASTPILAGTYEQYF.

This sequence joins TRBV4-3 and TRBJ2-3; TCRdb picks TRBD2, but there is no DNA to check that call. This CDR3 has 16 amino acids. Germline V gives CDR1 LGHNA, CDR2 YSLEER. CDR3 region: CASSQDRGAGIYTQYF.

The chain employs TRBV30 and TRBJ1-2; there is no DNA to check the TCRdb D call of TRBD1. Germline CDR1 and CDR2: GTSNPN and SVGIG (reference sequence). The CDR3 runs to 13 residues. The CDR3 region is CAWSVGQNYGYTF.

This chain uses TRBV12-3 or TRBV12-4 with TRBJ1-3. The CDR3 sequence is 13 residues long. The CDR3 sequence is CASIFGSGNTIYF.